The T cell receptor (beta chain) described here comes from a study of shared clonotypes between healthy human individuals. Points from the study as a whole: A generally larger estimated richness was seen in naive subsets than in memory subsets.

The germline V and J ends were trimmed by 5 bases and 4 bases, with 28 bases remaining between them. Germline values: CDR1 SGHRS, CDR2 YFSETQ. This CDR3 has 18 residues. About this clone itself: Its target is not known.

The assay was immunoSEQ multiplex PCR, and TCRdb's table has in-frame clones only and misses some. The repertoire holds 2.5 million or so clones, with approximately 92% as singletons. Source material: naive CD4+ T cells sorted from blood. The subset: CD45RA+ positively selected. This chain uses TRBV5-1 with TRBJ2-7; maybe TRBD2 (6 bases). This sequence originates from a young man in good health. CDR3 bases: TGCGCCAGCAGATCGGCGGGTAGCGGTAAAACGCGGATGTACGAGCAGTACTTC. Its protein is CASRSAGSGKTRMYEQYF. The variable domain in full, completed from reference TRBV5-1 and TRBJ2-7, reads KAGVTQTPRYLIKTRGQQVTLSCSPISGHRSVSWYQQTPGQGLQFLFEYFSETQRNKGNFPGRFSGRQFSNSRSEMNVSTLELGDSALYLCASRSAGSGKTRMYEQYFGPGTRLTVT.